This T cell receptor beta chain came from a study of Ad26.COV2.S vaccination and SARS-CoV-2 variants. Treatment specified: roughly 20 received Ad26.COV2.S at low or high dose, single or two shots; 5 received placebo; per-sample allocation not given. Day 63 following the first vaccine or placebo injection was when the samples were taken. Expression of Wuhan-strain SARS-CoV-2 spike came from the Ad26 vector that formed the vaccine. Assay: immunoSEQ multiplex PCR; the TCRdb copy retains only in-frame clones and omits some. Of about 420,000 clones in the sample, over 75% were seen once. Germline V gives CDR1 SEHNR, CDR2 FQNEAQ (reference sequence). Trimming shortened V by 1 base and J by 7 bases, and 13 bases separated the two germline ends. This CDR3 comprises 14 residues.

The sequencing here drew on peripheral blood, taken in a trial of Ad26.COV2.S vaccine versus placebo. The receptor comes from a person aged 18-60 years who received the Ad26.COV2.S COVID-19 vaccine or a placebo. This chain uses TRBV7-9 with TRBJ1-2; perhaps TRBD1 as D (5 bases). This chain's CDR3 is CASSLGRAASGYTF. In DNA form, the CDR3 reads TGTGCCAGCAGCTTAGGCAGGGCGGCCTCTGGCTACACCTTC.